The 22 T cell receptor beta chains below come from one sample, sequenced in a study of graft-versus-host responses after intestinal transplantation. TCRdb's table, derived via immunoSEQ multiplex PCR, lists solely in-frame clones and lacks some. The sample lists 6,400 or so clones, about 89% occurring once. Material: PBMCs, obtained 83 days after transplant. The receptors shown here come from a human patient who received an intestinal transplant, so some T cells may come from the graft donor.

The V call is TRBV7-9, the J call TRBJ2-1, with 10 bases identical to TRBD1. The V gene end was trimmed by 1 base and the J gene end by 6 bases; junction bases not matched to a gene: 3. Germline loops: CDR1 SEHNR, CDR2 FQNEAQ (reference sequence). CDR3 length equals 15 residues. The CDR3 bases are TGTGCCAGCAGCTTAGGACGGACAGGGGGCAATGAGCAGTTCTTC. The encoded protein is CASSLGRTGGNEQFF.

A remark on this clone: The junction departs from germline at one end; a sequencing error may be responsible. This chain uses TRBV7-8 with TRBJ1-5; D possibly corresponds to TRBD1 (5 bases). This CDR3 contains 17 residues. Germline V gives CDR1 SGHVS, CDR2 FQNEAQ. The CDR3: CTSSLVGGAESNQPQHF. The CDR3 DNA reads TGTACCAGCAGCTTAGTTGGAGGGGCGGAGAGCAATCAGCCCCAGCATTTT. Variable domain in full (rest from reference TRBV7-8 and TRBJ1-5): GAGVSQSPRYKVAKRGQDVALRCDPISGHVSLFWYQQALGQGPEFLTYFQNEAQLDKSGLPSDRFFAERPEGSVSTLKIQRTQQEDSAVYLCTSSLVGGAESNQPQHFGDGTRLSIL.

This clone has just one count. The V and J genes are TRBV28 and TRBJ2-5, with D tentatively TRBD1 (6 bases). From germline, CDR1 is MDHEN and CDR2 SYDVKM. The CDR3 spans 15 residues. Trimming took off 6 bases at V and 5 bases at J, with 19 bases between the two ends. The CDR3 sequence: CASRPTQGNRETQYF. The CDR3 coding sequence is TGTGCCAGCAGGCCGACACAGGGTAACAGGGAGACCCAGTACTTC.

The rearrangement links TRBV15 to TRBJ1-4; no clear D gene. The CDR3 is 15 amino acids. Germline CDR1 is LNHNV and CDR2 is YYDKDF (reference sequence). Trimming took off 1 base at V and 5 bases at J, with 11 bases between the two ends. CDR3 bases: TGTGCCACCAGCAGAGGATTCGGGCAGAATGAAAAACTGTTTTTT. Its protein is CATSRGFGQNEKLFF.

The chain carries TRBV2 and TRBJ2-7; TRBD1 aligns across 7 bases. Germline CDR1 SNHLY, CDR2 FYNNEI. Germline trimming cut 3 bases from V and 5 bases from J; bases unmatched to any gene: 4. This CDR3 comprises 13 residues. CDR3 bases: TGTGCCAGCAGTGAGACCACAGGGGACGAGCAGTACGTC. Protein product: CASSETTGDEQYV.

The chain recombines TRBV11-2 with TRBJ2-1, with D perhaps given as TRBD1 or TRBD2 (5 bases each). V was cut by 5 bases and J by 9 bases, with 23 bases left in between. The length of the CDR3 is 16 residues. Per the germline V gene, CDR1 is SGHAT and CDR2 is FQNNGV. CDR3 sequence reads: CASSPGTAGYIGEQFF. CDR3 nucleotide sequence: TGTGCCAGCAGCCCCGGGACGGCGGGCTACATCGGTGAGCAGTTCTTC.

V is TRBV5-4 and J is TRBJ2-5, with 7 bases lining up with TRBD1. CDR1 is SGHNT and CDR2 is YYREEE in the germline V gene (reference sequence). The V and J ends lost 3 bases and 2 bases, in that order; junction bases with no gene match: 4. The CDR3 covers 14 residues. The DNA for the CDR3 is TGTGCCAGCAGCTCCGGGGACAGACAAGAGACCCAGTACTTC. Translated: CASSSGDRQETQYF. The whole variable domain, remainder taken from reference TRBV5-4 and TRBJ2-5, is ETGVTQSPTHLIKTRGQQVTLRCSSQSGHNTVSWYQQALGQGPQFIFQYYREEENGRGNFPPRFSGLQFPNYSSELNVNALELDDSALYLCASSSGDRQETQYFGPGTRLLVL.

This clone was detected only a few times. This rearrangement joins TRBV28 to TRBJ2-2; 13 bases line up with TRBD2. The germline CDR1 and CDR2 sequences are MDHEN and SYDVKM. The CDR3 length is 17 residues. Germline trimming cut 5 bases from V and 3 bases from J; bases unmatched to any gene: 6. The CDR3 loop reads CASSQPGLAGYTGELFF. Written as DNA, the CDR3 is TGTGCCAGCAGTCAGCCGGGACTAGCGGGATACACCGGGGAGCTGTTTTTT.

V is TRBV6-5 and J is TRBJ1-5; the D is unclear. CDR1 and CDR2 (germline): MNHEY, SVGAGI. The length of the CDR3 is 14 residues. The V end lost 6 bases, the J end lost 4 bases, and 13 bases lay between the germline ends. CDR3 region: CASSLNYPNQPQHF. The CDR3 DNA reads as TGTGCCAGCAGCCTTAATTACCCTAATCAGCCCCAGCATTTT.

This sequence joins TRBV6-1 and TRBJ2-3; TRBD1 matches 7 bases. CDR3 length: 15 residues. J gave up 2 bases and V 5 bases, and 7 bases lay outside the gene matches. Germline CDR1 is MNHNS and CDR2 is SASEGT. The CDR3 nucleotides read TGTGCCAGCAGTTTCGTAAGGGGGCCCACAGATACGCAGTATTTT. As protein: CASSFVRGPTDTQYF.

V gene TRBV18 combines with J gene TRBJ2-2; no clear D gene. The CDR3 has 16 amino acids. The V and J ends lost 3 bases and 6 bases respectively, with 17 bases between them. Germline-derived CDR1 and CDR2 are KGHSH and LQKENI. This CDR3 is CASSPTRLVGAGELFF. In nucleotides, the CDR3 is TGTGCCAGCTCACCTACACGCTTAGTAGGCGCCGGGGAGCTGTTTTTT.

V is TRBV5-6 and J is TRBJ2-2; 9 bases map to TRBD2. The CDR3 contains 17 residues. Germline lookup yields CDR1 SGHDT and CDR2 YYEEEE. Unmatched junction bases numbered 9, after V lost 5 bases and J lost 1 base. The CDR3 region is CASRVGLATRNTGELFF. The CDR3, as DNA: TGTGCCAGCAGAGTAGGACTAGCGACCCGGAACACCGGGGAGCTGTTTTTT.

The chain uses TRBV19 and TRBJ1-4; 7 bases are a match to TRBD1. Germline V gene data show CDR1 as LNHDA and CDR2 as SQIVND (reference sequence). The V gene end was trimmed by 6 bases and the J gene end by 8 bases; junction bases not matched to a gene: 0. The CDR3 extends over 11 amino acids. The CDR3 DNA sequence: TGTGCCAGTAGACAGGGGGAAAAACTGTTTTTT. This gives the protein CASRQGEKLFF. Using reference TRBV19 and TRBJ1-4 for the parts outside the CDR3, the full variable domain is DGGITQSPKYLFRKEGQNVTLSCEQNLNHDAMYWYRQDPGQGLRLIYYSQIVNDFQKGDIAEGYSVSREKKESFPLTVTSAQKNPTAFYLCASRQGEKLFFGSGTQLSVL.

The rearrangement joins TRBV27 to TRBJ2-2, with TRBD2 as a possible D gene (5 bases). Germline CDR1 is MNHEY and CDR2 is SMNVEV (reference sequence). CDR3 length: 14 residues. The V and J ends lost 6 bases and 5 bases respectively, with 13 bases between them. This CDR3 reads CASSPPSGTGELFF. In DNA form, the CDR3 reads TGTGCCAGCAGCCCGCCGAGCGGAACCGGGGAGCTGTTTTTT.

This clone was detected only once. The chain combines TRBV11-2 with TRBJ2-7; D not certain. Looked up from germline, CDR1 is SGHAT and CDR2 is FQNNGV. The V end was cut by 3 bases, the J end by 0 bases, with 9 bases between. The CDR3 contains 14 residues. The CDR3: CASSFSQSSYEQYF. The CDR3, as DNA: TGTGCCAGCAGCTTTTCTCAGAGCTCCTACGAGCAGTACTTC.

This chain uses TRBV21-1 with TRBJ2-3; TRBD2 is the table's D call, not checked against the DNA. TRBV21-1 is described as a pseudogene. This CDR3 is built from 19 residues. Here the CDR3 DNA reads TGTGCCAGCGGTTCTACAAGGCGACCACCCCAATCGCGGACAGATACGCAGTATTTT. Translated, it gives CASGSTRRPPQSRTDTQYF.

CDR3 in amino acids: CASSLLAGGPSSYNEQFF. The CDR3 DNA reads as TGTGCCAGCAGTTTACTAGCGGGAGGACCGAGCTCCTACAATGAGCAGTTCTTC. The chain couples TRBV27 to TRBJ2-1; TRBD2 aligns across 11 bases. The CDR3 is made up of 18 amino acids. The trim removed 2 bases at V and 0 bases at J, leaving 6 bases unmatched. From germline, CDR1 is MNHEY and CDR2 SMNVEV (reference sequence).

This chain connects TRBV20-1 to TRBJ2-7; D is undetermined. The V gene's germline CDR1 is DFQATT and CDR2 SNEGSKA (reference sequence). V shed 2 bases and J shed 3 bases, with 5 bases lying between them. This CDR3 is built from 11 residues. DNA of the CDR3: TGCAGTGCTAGATGGGGCTACGAGCAGTACTTC. Its translation: CSARWGYEQYF.

The gene calls are TRBV5-4 and TRBJ1-2; 10 bases match TRBD1. From germline, CDR1 is SGHNT and CDR2 YYREEE (reference sequence). V shed 5 bases and J 2 bases; nucleotides not matched to a gene: 12. This CDR3 region has 17 residues. CDR3 region: CASRLGGGQGGNYGYTF. DNA of the CDR3: TGTGCCAGCAGGCTCGGCGGTGGACAGGGGGGCAACTATGGCTACACCTTC.

This clone appeared once. The CDR3 loop is CASSEWDRGTKNIQYF. CDR3 DNA sequence: TGTGCCAGCAGTGAATGGGACAGGGGCACCAAAAACATTCAGTACTTC. This sequence joins TRBV2 and TRBJ2-4; TRBD1 matches 10 bases. The trim removed 2 bases at V and 2 bases at J, leaving 3 bases unmatched. The CDR3 spans 16 residues. The V gene's germline CDR1 is SNHLY and CDR2 FYNNEI.

In DNA, the CDR3 is TGTGCCAGTAGCAACGGTGAAGGGGTGGGCGGGGAGCTGTTTTTT. It yields the protein CASSNGEGVGGELFF. The chain couples TRBV19 to TRBJ2-2; D might be TRBD1 (5 bases). This CDR3 region has 15 residues. The germline CDR1 and CDR2 sequences are LNHDA and SQIVND (reference sequence). Trimming shortened V by 6 bases and J by 7 bases, and 18 bases separated the two germline ends.

The chain has TRBV5-1 and TRBJ1-1; a weak D match, TRBD1 (5 bases). This CDR3 has 14 residues. Germline CDR1 SGHRS, CDR2 YFSETQ. Trimming took 4 bases from V and 1 from J, leaving 11 bases between them. The CDR3 protein is CASSPPGTNTEAFF. CDR3 bases: TGCGCCAGCAGCCCGCCGGGGACGAACACTGAAGCTTTCTTT.